The source of this T cell receptor beta chain is a study of T-cell memory formation after mild COVID-19. Researchers used 5'RACE with constant-segment primers to make TCR alpha and TCR beta cDNA libraries that carry sample barcodes and UMIs. TCRdb reanalysed the 5' RACE reads using MiXCR and keeps one entry per CDR3 protein. The sample has under 110,000 distinct CDR3 sequences; over 10% are singletons. V was trimmed by 7 bases and J by 3 bases, leaving 13 bases between them. In germline, CDR1 is MNHEY, CDR2 SVGAGI. The CDR3 totals 14 residues. This clonotype was recorded a few times. What it binds is not known. Study-level points and caveats: Day 15 to 85 contracting clones showed balanced CD4/CD8; later expanders leaned CD4+. The main location of contracting CD4+ clones was CM and EM, and that of contracting CD8+ clones was EMRA.

The chain links TRBV6-5 to TRBJ2-1, with a weak D call TRBD2 (5 bases). This TCR was sampled from an adult woman who had mild COVID-19 (a few samples of this study predate the infection). Cell type and time point are not known. Sequenced: PBMCs or a T cell subset sorted from them (not recorded which). This CDR3 reads CASTEGSGYNEQFF. The CDR3 DNA is TGTGCCAGCACCGAAGGAAGCGGCTACAATGAGCAGTTCTTC.